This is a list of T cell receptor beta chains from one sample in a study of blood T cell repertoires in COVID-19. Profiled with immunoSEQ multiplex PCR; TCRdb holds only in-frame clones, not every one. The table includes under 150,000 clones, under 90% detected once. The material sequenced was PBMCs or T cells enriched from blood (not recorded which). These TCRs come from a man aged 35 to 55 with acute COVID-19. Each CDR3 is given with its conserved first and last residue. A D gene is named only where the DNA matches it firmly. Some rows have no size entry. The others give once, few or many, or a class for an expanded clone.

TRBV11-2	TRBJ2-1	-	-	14	TGTGCCAGCAGCTTAGAAACTAAAAAGAACGAGCAGTTCTTC	CASSLETKKNEQFF
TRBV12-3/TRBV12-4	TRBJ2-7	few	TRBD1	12	TGTGCCAGCGGGGGACAGCCCTACGAGCAGTACTTC	CASGGQPYEQYF
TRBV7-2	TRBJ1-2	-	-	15	TGTGCCAGCATCGACGTCGGGGGACCTAACTATGGCTACACCTTC	CASIDVGGPNYGYTF
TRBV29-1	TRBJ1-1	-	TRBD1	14	TGCAGCGTCACCTTACAGGGGGCGGATCAAAGGGCTTTCTTT	CSVTLQGADQRAFF
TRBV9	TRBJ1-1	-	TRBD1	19	TGTGCCAGCAGCGCCGGACAGGGAGTCTCGGTGGGGTGGGACACTGAAGCTTTCTTT	CASSAGQGVSVGWDTEAFF
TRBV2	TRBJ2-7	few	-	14	TGTGCCAGCACCCCGGGACACACTTTCTACGAGCAGTACTTC	CASTPGHTFYEQYF
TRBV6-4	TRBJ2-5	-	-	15	TGTGCCAGCAGTGACTTAAGAGGGGGGGAAGAGACCCAGTACTTC	CASSDLRGGEETQYF
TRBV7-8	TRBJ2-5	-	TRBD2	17	TGTGCCAGCAGCTCGGCTTTCACGACTAGCGGACAAGAGACCCAGTACTTC	CASSSAFTTSGQETQYF
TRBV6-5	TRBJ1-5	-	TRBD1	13	TGTGCCAGCAGTTCCCAGGGGGGCCAGCCCCAGCATTTT	CASSSQGGQPQHF
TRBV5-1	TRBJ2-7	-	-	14	TGCGCCAGCAGCTTGGAAAGGGGGTCTTACGAGCAGTACTTC	CASSLERGSYEQYF
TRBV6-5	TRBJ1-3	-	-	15	TGTGCCAGCAGGCCTGAGGGTGTCTCTGGAAACACCATATATTTT	CASRPEGVSGNTIYF
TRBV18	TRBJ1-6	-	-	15	TGTGCCAGCTCAACAGAGATAGGGGAATTGTCACCCCTCCACTTT	CASSTEIGELSPLHF
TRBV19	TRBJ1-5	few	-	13	TGTGCCAGTAGGCGGTCGAGCAATCAGCCCCAGCATTTT	CASRRSSNQPQHF
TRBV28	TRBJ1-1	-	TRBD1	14	TGTGCCAGCAGGACACAGGGGGCGGGCACTGAAGCTTTCTTT	CASRTQGAGTEAFF
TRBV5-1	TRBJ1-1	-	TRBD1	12	TGCGCCAGCAGTCTTCAGGGGGCTATGGCTTTCTTT	CASSLQGAMAFF
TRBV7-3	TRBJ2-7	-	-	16	TGTGCCAGCAGCTTAAGATGGGGCAGAACCTCCTACGAGCAGTACTTC	CASSLRWGRTSYEQYF
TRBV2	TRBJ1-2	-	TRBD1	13	TGTGCCAGCAGTGAACGGGACAGGGGCGGCTACACCTTC	CASSERDRGGYTF
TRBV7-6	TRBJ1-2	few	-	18	TGTGCCAGCAGCCCCCTTTACAGGGAGACCCCGGCCGGAGGTCGGTACACCTTC	CASSPLYRETPAGGRYTF
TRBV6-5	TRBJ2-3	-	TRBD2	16	TGTGCCAGCAGTTCCGACACTAGCGGGGGCACAGATACGCAGTATTTT	CASSSDTSGGTDTQYF
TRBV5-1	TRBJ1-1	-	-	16	TGCGCCAGCAGCTTAACAGGGTCTCCTCTGGCCCTGGAAGCTTTCTTT	CASSLTGSPLALEAFF
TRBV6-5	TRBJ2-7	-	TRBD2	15	TGTGCCAGCAGTTACTCCGGGGGGAGCCCCTACGAGCAGTACTTC	CASSYSGGSPYEQYF
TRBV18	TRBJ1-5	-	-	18	TGTGCCAGCTCACCACAGGAGGTCCAAGAATATAGCAATCAGCCCCAGCATTTT	CASSPQEVQEYSNQPQHF
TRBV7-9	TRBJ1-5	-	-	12	TGTGCCAGCAGCCTTATCAGTCAGCCCCAGCATTTT	CASSLISQPQHF
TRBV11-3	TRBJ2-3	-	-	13	TGTGCCAGCAGCTTAGTGGAAAGGGGTACGCAGTATTTT	CASSLVERGTQYF